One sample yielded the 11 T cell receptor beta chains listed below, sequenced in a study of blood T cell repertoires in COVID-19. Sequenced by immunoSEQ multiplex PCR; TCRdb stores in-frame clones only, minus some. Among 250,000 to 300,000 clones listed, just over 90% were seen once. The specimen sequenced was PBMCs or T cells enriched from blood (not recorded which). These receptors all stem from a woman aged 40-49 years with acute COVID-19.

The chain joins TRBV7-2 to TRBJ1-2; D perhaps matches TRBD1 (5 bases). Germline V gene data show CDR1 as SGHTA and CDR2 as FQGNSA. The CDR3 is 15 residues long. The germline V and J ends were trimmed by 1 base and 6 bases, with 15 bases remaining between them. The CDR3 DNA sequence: TGTGCCAGCAGCTTAGAGGATACGGGGGGGGATGGCTACACCTTC. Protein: CASSLEDTGGDGYTF. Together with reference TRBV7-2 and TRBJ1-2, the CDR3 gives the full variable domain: GAGVSQSPSNKVTEKGKDVELRCDPISGHTALYWYRQSLGQGLEFLIYFQGNSAPDKSGLPSDRFSAERTGGSVSTLTIQRTQQEDSAVYLCASSLEDTGGDGYTFGSGTRLTVV.

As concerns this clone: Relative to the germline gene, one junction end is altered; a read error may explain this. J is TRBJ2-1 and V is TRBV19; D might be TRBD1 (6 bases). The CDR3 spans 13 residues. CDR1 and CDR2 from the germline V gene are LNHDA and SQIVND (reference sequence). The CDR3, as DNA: TGTGCCAGTAGTATGGCCGGGGTGGCAGGGGTAATCTTC. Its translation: CASSMAGVAGVIF.

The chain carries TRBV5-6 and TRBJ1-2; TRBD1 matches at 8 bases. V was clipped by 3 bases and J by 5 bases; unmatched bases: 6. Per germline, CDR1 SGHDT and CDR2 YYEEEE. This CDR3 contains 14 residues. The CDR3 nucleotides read TGTGCCAGCAGCTCCGCAGGGGGCGAGTATGGCTACACCTTC. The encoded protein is CASSSAGGEYGYTF.

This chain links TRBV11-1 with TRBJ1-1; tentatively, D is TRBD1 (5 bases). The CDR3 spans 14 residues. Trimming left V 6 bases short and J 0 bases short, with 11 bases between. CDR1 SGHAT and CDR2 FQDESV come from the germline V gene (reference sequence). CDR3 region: CASRWGEVNTEAFF. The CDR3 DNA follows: TGTGCCAGCAGGTGGGGGGAAGTGAACACTGAAGCTTTCTTT. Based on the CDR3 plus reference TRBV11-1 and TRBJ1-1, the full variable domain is EAEVAQSPRYKITEKSQAVAFWCDPISGHATLYWYRQILGQGPELLVQFQDESVVDDSQLPKDRFSAERLKGVDSTLKIQPAELGDSAMYLCASRWGEVNTEAFFGQGTRLTVV.

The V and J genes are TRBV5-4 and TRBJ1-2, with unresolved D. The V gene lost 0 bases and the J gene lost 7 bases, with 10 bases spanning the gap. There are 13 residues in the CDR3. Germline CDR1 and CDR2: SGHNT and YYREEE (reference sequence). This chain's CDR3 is CASSLEGVSGYTF. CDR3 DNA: TGTGCCAGCAGCTTGGAGGGAGTGAGTGGCTACACCTTC.

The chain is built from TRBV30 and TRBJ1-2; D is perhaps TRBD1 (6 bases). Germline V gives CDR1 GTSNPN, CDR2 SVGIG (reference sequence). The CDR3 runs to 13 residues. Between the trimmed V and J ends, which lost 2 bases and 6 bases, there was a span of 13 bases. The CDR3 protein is CAWSYQGYDGYTF. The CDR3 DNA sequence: TGTGCCTGGAGTTACCAGGGGTACGATGGCTACACCTTC.

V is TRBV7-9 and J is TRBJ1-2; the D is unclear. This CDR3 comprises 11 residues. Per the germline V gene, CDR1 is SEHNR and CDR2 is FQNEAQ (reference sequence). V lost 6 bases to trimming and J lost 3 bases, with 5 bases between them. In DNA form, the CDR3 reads TGTGCCAGCAGTCGGGACTATGGCTACACCTTC. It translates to CASSRDYGYTF.

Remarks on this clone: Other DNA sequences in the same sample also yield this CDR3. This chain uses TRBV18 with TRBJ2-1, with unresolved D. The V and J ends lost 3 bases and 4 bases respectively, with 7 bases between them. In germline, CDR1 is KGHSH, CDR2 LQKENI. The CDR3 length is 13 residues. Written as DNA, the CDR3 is TGTGCCAGCTCACCTAATTCGTACAATGAGCAGTTCTTC. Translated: CASSPNSYNEQFF.

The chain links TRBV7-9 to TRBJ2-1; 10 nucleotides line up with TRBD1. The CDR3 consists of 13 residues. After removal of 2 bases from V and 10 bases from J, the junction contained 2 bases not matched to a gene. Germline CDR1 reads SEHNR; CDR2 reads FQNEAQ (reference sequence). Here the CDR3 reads CASSLTDRGEQFF. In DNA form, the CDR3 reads TGTGCCAGCAGCTTAACGGACAGGGGGGAGCAGTTCTTC.

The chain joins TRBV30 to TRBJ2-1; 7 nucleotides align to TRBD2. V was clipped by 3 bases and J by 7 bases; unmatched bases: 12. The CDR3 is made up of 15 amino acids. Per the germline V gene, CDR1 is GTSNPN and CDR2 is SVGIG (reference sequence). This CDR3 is CAWRDSSGTGNEQFF. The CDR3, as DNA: TGTGCCTGGAGGGACTCTAGCGGTACGGGGAATGAGCAGTTCTTC.

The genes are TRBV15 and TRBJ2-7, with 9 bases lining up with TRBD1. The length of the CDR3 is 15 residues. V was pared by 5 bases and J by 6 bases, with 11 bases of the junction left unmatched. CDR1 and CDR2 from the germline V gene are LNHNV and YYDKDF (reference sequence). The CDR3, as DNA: TGTGCCACCAGCCAGCGCCGGGACAGGGTCTCCGAGCAGTACTTC. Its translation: CATSQRRDRVSEQYF.